The rows below give T cell receptor beta chains drawn from one sample of a study of regulatory T cells in long-lasting Graves disease. MiXCR, run by TCRdb on the multiplex PCR reads, gives a single entry per CDR3 protein. The profile shows 400,000 to 600,000 distinct CDR3 sequences, 20% to 25% of them singletons. Sequencing used peripheral blood mononuclear cells (PBMCs), obtained when the disease was refractory, from a patient treated with antithyroid drugs. These receptors came from a female donor with Graves disease. Both conserved end residues are part of each CDR3. Fields, in order: D gene, clone size, J gene, V gene, CDR3 DNA, CDR3 protein. The D gene is left open where the match is weak. Rows give clone size only sometimes, using once, few, many, or a class for an expanded clone.

TRBD2 | many | TRBJ2-5 | TRBV28 | TGTGCCAGCAGTTTAGGACTAGCGGAGGTCCAAGAGACCCAGTACTTC | CASSLGLAEVQETQYF
. | . | TRBJ2-3 | TRBV28 | TGTGCCAGCACCAAGGGCCTCCTAGGCGGGACGCAGTATTTT | CASTKGLLGGTQYF
TRBD1 | many | TRBJ1-1 | TRBV24-1 | TGTGCCACCAGTGATTCAAGGACAGGGGGCACTGAAGCTTTCTTT | CATSDSRTGGTEAFF
TRBD1 | . | TRBJ1-2 | TRBV6-5 | TGTGCCAGCAGTTACTCGTTCAAGACAGGGTGGGGCTACACCTTC | CASSYSFKTGWGYTF
TRBD2 | . | TRBJ2-7 | TRBV15 | TGTGCCACCAGCAGAGATCCGCGGGAGGGCCTCTACGAGCAGTACTTC | CATSRDPREGLYEQYF
. | . | TRBJ1-1 | TRBV19 | TGTGCCAGTAGTATAGATCTGGAAACTGAAGCTTTCTTT | CASSIDLETEAFF
TRBD1 | . | TRBJ1-1 | TRBV19 | TGTGCCAGTAGTAGTACAGGGGTTATGAGTGCTTTCTTT | CASSSTGVMSAFF
. | many | TRBJ1-5 | TRBV11-1 | TGTGCCAGCAGCTTAGATGGGCTGAACAATCAGCCCCAGCATTTT | CASSLDGLNNQPQHF
. | many | TRBJ1-1 | TRBV24-1 | TGTGCCACCAGTGACCCTGGGGCGGGGACTGAAGCTTTCTTT | CATSDPGAGTEAFF
. | . | TRBJ2-2 | TRBV24-1 | TGTGCCACCAGTGACTCGGATTACACCGGGGAGCTGTTTTTT | CATSDSDYTGELFF
. | few | TRBJ1-2 | TRBV7-8 | TGTGCCAGCAGCCCCTCAAGGGGGGACTATGGCTACACCTTC | CASSPSRGDYGYTF
TRBD1 | few | TRBJ1-2 | TRBV29-1 | TGCATCACAGGGGGCGAGCGGGGCTACACCTTC | CITGGERGYTF
. | many | TRBJ2-4 | TRBV13 | TGTGCCAGCAGCCACACAGGGCGCGCAGCCAAAAACATTCAGTACTTC | CASSHTGRAAKNIQYF
. | few | TRBJ2-7 | TRBV3-1 | TGTGCCAGCAGCCAAGCGTGGGACTCCCCCTACGAGCAGTACTTC | CASSQAWDSPYEQYF
. | many | TRBJ1-5 | TRBV2 | TGTGCCTCCCAACAAGGGGCTGGAAATCAGCCCCAGCATTTT | CASQQGAGNQPQHF
. | few | TRBJ2-6 | TRBV27 | TGTGCCAGCAGTTTCGGGAGTACTGGGGCCAACGTCCTGACTTTC | CASSFGSTGANVLTF
. | . | TRBJ1-5 | TRBV2 | TGTGCCAGCGCGGACGGACCCAATAGCAATCAGCCCCAGCATTTT | CASADGPNSNQPQHF
TRBD1 | many | TRBJ2-2 | TRBV2 | TGTGCCAGCAGCGAACGACAGGGGGCCGGGGAGCTGTTTTTT | CASSERQGAGELFF
TRBD2 | many | TRBJ2-1 | TRBV19 | TGTGCCAGTAGTACGGGACTAGCGTGGAATGAGCAGTTCTTC | CASSTGLAWNEQFF
TRBD1 | many | TRBJ2-7 | TRBV28 | TGTGCCAGTCAATCCCGGACAGGGATCGAGCAGTACTTC | CASQSRTGIEQYF
. | many | TRBJ2-7 | TRBV27 | TGTGCCAGCAGTTCGCCGGGGGGCGGCTGGTACGAGCAGTACTTC | CASSSPGGGWYEQYF
. | many | TRBJ1-2 | TRBV28 | TGTGCCAGCAGCCGACAGGATTTCTATGGCTACACCTTC | CASSRQDFYGYTF
. | few | TRBJ2-6 | TRBV2 | TGTGCCAGCAGTGAAGGGGGACTCAGCTCTGGGGCCAACGTCCTGACTTTC | CASSEGGLSSGANVLTF